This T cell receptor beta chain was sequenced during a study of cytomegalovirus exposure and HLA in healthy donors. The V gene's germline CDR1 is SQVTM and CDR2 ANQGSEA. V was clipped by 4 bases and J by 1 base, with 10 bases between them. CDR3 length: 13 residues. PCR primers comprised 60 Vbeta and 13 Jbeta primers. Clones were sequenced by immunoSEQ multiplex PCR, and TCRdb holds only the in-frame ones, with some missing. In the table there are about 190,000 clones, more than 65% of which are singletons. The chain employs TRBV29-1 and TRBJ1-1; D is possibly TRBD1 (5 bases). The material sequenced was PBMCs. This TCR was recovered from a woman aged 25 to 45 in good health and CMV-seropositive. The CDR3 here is CSVVETANTEAFF. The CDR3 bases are TGCAGCGTTGTCGAGACAGCGAACACTGAAGCTTTCTTT. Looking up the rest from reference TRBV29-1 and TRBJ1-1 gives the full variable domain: SAVISQKPSRDICQRGTSLTIQCQVDSQVTMMFWYRQQPGQSLTLIATANQGSEATYESGFVIDKFPISRPNLTFSTLTVSNMSPEDSSIYLCSVVETANTEAFFGQGTRLTVV.